The rows below give T cell receptor beta chains drawn from one sample of a study of T-cell memory formation after mild COVID-19. TCRdb re-called the 5' RACE reads through MiXCR, storing one row per CDR3 protein. The repertoire holds fewer than 650,000 distinct CDR3 sequences, with about a fifth as singletons. Source material: PBMCs or a T cell subset sorted from them (not recorded which). Receptor source: an adult woman who had mild COVID-19 (a few samples of this study predate the infection). Cell type and time point are not known. Each CDR3 is given with its conserved first and last residue. Each record gives: clone size, J gene, V gene, D gene, CDR3 DNA, CDR3 protein. The D gene is left open where the match is weak. Clone sizes are given selectively: once, few, many, or a class where the clone is expanded.

. TRBJ1-6 TRBV5-1 . TGCGCCAGCAGTAGTTTCCAGGGAAATAATTCACCCCTCCACTTT CASSSFQGNNSPLHF
. TRBJ1-2 TRBV7-9 . TGTGCCAGCAGCGGCTGGAAACTAGGCTATGGCTACACCTTC CASSGWKLGYGYTF
. TRBJ1-1 TRBV5-1 . TGCGCCAGCAGCTTGCCCCCGGACGAGATGAACAATGAAGCTTTCTTT CASSLPPDEMNNEAFF
. TRBJ2-3 TRBV11-2 . TGTGCCAGCAGCCTCCTCGGATCTAGCACAGATACGCAGTATTTT CASSLLGSSTDTQYF
few TRBJ1-1 TRBV5-1 TRBD1 TGCGCCAGCAGCTTGGGGGACAGGGTCGCGGACGCTTTCTTT CASSLGDRVADAFF
. TRBJ2-1 TRBV7-8 TRBD2 TGTGCCAGCAGCTCCCATCTCCCCGGACTAGCGGGGTCTCATGAGCAGTTCTTC CASSSHLPGLAGSHEQFF
. TRBJ2-7 TRBV27 TRBD1 TGTGCCAGCAGAGCCTCGGGACAGGGGGCGAGCGAGCAGTACTTC CASRASGQGASEQYF
many TRBJ2-5 TRBV30 . TGTGCCTGGACACCTGTGGGGACTGCCTCATCCCAGTACTTC CAWTPVGTASSQYF
few TRBJ2-1 TRBV24-1 . TGTGCCACCGGAGGCGGGAACATTATTGGCAATGAGCAGTTCTTC CATGGGNIIGNEQFF
. TRBJ2-1 TRBV5-1 . TGCGCCAGCAGCATCCGGGATTATCGGATCAATGAGCAGTTCTTC CASSIRDYRINEQFF
few TRBJ2-5 TRBV4-2 TRBD1 TGTGCCAGCAGGAAACAGGGGGCGGAAGAGACCCAGTACTTC CASRKQGAEETQYF
. TRBJ1-2 TRBV6-1 . TGTGCCAGCACCCACTATGGCTACACCTTC CASTHYGYTF
. TRBJ1-1 TRBV9 . TGTGCCAGCAGCGCCTTCGGGAATATGAACACTGAAGCTTTCTTT CASSAFGNMNTEAFF
. TRBJ1-1 TRBV5-5 TRBD1 TGTGCCAGCAGCTTGGTAGGGACAGAGTATGGCACTGAAGCTTTCTTT CASSLVGTEYGTEAFF
few TRBJ1-2 TRBV7-2 TRBD1 TGTGCCAGCAGCTTAGTGGGGACAGGCACCGCCTATGGCTACACCTTC CASSLVGTGTAYGYTF
. TRBJ1-2 TRBV5-1 TRBD1 TGCGCCAGCAGCTTTGAGGGGGCCTATGGCTACACCTTC CASSFEGAYGYTF
. TRBJ1-5 TRBV18 . TGTGCCAGCTCACCGACCACGGACATGGGCCAGCCCCAGCATTTT CASSPTTDMGQPQHF
few TRBJ1-1 TRBV18 . TGTGCCAGCTCACCAGTCCGGGCTGAAGCTTTCTTT CASSPVRAEAFF
. TRBJ1-4 TRBV4-1 . TGCGCCAGCAGCCAGCGACACCCTCGTCACGAAAAACTGTTTTTT CASSQRHPRHEKLFF
few TRBJ2-2 TRBV23-1 . TGCGCCAGCAGTCAATTCTTGGCTCCGTGGACCGGGGAGCTGTTTTTT CASSQFLAPWTGELFF
few TRBJ1-2 TRBV7-9 . TGTGCCAGCAGCCCTCTCAGCGGGGCTTTGGGCTACACCTTC CASSPLSGALGYTF
. TRBJ1-2 TRBV19 TRBD1 TGTGCCAGTAGTCTGACAGGGGGCATCATCTATGGCTACACCTTC CASSLTGGIIYGYTF
. TRBJ2-5 TRBV7-2 . TGTGCCAGCAGCGTAGCTGGGCGCCAAGAGACCCAGTACTTC CASSVAGRQETQYF
. TRBJ1-2 TRBV4-3 . TGCGCCAGCAGCCAAGATCACCGGGGGGCGCTTTTTGGCTACACCTTC CASSQDHRGALFGYTF
. TRBJ2-7 TRBV7-9 . TGTGCAGTCGGGATCCAGGCCCTAGGGTCCTACGAGCAGTACTTC CAVGIQALGSYEQYF
. TRBJ2-7 TRBV4-2 TRBD1 TGTGCCAGCACCGCCGGACAGGGCCCCTCCTACGAGCAGTACTTC CASTAGQGPSYEQYF
. TRBJ1-2 TRBV12-3/TRBV12-4 . TGTGCCAGCAGTTGGGGGGAGGCGGGTGGCTACACCTTC CASSWGEAGGYTF
. TRBJ2-5 TRBV20-1 TRBD1 TGCAGTGCTCGGGACAGGGGGAAGATAGAGACCCAGTACTTC CSARDRGKIETQYF